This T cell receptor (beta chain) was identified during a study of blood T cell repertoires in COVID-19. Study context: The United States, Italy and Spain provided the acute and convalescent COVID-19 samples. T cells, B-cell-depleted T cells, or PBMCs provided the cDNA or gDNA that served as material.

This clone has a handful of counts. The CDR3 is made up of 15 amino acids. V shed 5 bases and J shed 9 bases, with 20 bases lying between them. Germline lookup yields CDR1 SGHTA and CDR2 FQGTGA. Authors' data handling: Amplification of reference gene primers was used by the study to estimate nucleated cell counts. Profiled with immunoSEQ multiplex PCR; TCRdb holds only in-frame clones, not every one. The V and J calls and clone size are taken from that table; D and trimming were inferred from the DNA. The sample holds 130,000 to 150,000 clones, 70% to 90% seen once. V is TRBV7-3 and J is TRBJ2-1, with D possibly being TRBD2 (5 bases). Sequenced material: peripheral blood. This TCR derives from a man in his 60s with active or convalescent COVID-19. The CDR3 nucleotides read TGTGCCAGCAGCCCCCGGGGTCCCTCTCATGGTGAGCAGTTCTTC. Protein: CASSPRGPSHGEQFF.